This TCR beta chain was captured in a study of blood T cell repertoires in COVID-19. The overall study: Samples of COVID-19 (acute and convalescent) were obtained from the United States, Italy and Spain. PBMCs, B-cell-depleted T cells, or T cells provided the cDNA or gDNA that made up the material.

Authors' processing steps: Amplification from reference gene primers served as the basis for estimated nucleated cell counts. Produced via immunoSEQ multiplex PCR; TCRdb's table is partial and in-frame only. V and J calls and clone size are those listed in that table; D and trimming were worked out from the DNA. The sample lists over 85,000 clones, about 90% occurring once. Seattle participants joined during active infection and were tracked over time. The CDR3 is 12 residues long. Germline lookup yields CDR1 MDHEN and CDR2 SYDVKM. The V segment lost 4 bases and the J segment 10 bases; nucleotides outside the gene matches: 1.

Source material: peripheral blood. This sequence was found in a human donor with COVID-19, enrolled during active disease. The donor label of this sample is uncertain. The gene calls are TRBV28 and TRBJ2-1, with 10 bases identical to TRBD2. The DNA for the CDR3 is TGTGCCAGCAGTTCGGGACTAGCGGAGCAGTTCTTC. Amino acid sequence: CASSSGLAEQFF.